This entry concerns a single T cell receptor beta chain. Antigen specificity is unknown. The ends were cut back, 4 bases at V and 6 bases at J, with 13 bases in the middle. This CDR3 has 13 residues. Germline V gene data show CDR1 as SGHAT and CDR2 as FQNNGV. The data are from a study of blood T cells in healthy people across ages. General observations from the study: Diversity of TCR beta per million T cells declined in a roughly linear way with age. With donor CMV status unknown, expanded clonotype changes were possibly confounded.

PCR was performed a second time for roughly 7 to 12 cycles using a sample-barcoded 5' primer and a J-beta primer mix. MiXCR, run by TCRdb on the 5' RACE reads, gives a single entry per CDR3 protein. The sample has about 1.1 million distinct CDR3 sequences, around two fifths seen once; the top ten hold about 12%. Staff drew roughly 10 milliliters of peripheral blood from each donor. Sample: blood. This receptor was taken from a man aged 18 to 29 in good health. The chain carries TRBV11-2 and TRBJ2-7, with D hard to call. CDR3 protein: CASSSLGSSEQYF. The CDR3 DNA sequence: TGTGCCAGCAGCTCTTTGGGGTCGAGCGAGCAGTACTTC.